This T cell receptor (beta chain) was obtained from a study of control samples from healthy donors and cancer patients. Sequenced by immunoSEQ multiplex PCR; TCRdb stores in-frame clones only, minus some. The sample shows fewer than 95,000 clones, 85% of them seen only once. This CDR3 contains 16 residues. Sequenced input: blood. The receptor was derived from a woman aged 40 to 49 in good health. The chain has TRBV21-1 and TRBJ1-5; the DNA was not compared with TRBD1, the D call given in the table. TRBV21-1 is a recognized pseudogene. In nucleotides, the CDR3 is TGTGCCAGCAGCAAAGCGCTGGGCAGGGGAAGTCAGCCCCAGCATTTT. This translates into CASSKALGRGSQPQHF.